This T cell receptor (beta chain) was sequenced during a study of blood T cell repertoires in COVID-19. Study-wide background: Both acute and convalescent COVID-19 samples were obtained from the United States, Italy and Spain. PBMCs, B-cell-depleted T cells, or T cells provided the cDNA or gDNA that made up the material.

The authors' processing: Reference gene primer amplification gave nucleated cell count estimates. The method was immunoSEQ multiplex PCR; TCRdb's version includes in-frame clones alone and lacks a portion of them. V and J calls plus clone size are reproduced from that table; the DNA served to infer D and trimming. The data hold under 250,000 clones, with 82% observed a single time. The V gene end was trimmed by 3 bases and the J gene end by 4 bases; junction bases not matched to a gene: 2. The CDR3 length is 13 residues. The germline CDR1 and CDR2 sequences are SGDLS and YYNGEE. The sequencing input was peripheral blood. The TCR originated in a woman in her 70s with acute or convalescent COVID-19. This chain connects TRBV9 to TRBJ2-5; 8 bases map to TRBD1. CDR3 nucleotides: TGTGCCAGCAGCGGGACAGGGTTAGAGACCCAGTACTTC. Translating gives CASSGTGLETQYF.